The 6 T cell receptor beta chains in this list originate from one sample, sequenced in a study of shared clonotypes between healthy human individuals. The assay was immunoSEQ multiplex PCR, and TCRdb's table has in-frame clones only and misses some. The sample lists 1.5 million to 1.9 million clones, 98% occurring once. Sequenced sample: naive CD4+ T cells sorted from blood. Documented subset: CD45RA+ positively selected. The receptors shown here come from a man younger than 45 in good health.

This clone was detected only once. This chain links TRBV5-4 with TRBJ1-4; D is unresolved. Deletions cut 0 bases from V and 8 bases from J, with 17 bases between. CDR3 length: 16 amino acids. The germline gives CDR1 SGHNT, CDR2 YYREEE (reference sequence). DNA for the CDR3: TGTGCCAGCAGCTTGGGTCTGGAGGAGCAACTGGAAAAACTGTTTTTT. This translates into CASSLGLEEQLEKLFF.

V and J are TRBV6-1 and TRBJ2-7, with D unclear. This CDR3 has 12 residues. V was clipped by 6 bases and J by 2 bases, with 8 bases between them. Germline loops: CDR1 MNHNS, CDR2 SASEGT. The CDR3 loop is CASRADTYEQYF. The DNA for the CDR3 is TGTGCCAGCAGGGCTGATACCTACGAGCAGTACTTC.

CDR3 DNA: TGTGCCAGCAGCCCCCAAACAGGGTCCAGCAATCAGCCCCAGCATTTT. This sequence encodes CASSPQTGSSNQPQHF. The V and J genes are TRBV7-2 and TRBJ1-5; a weak D match, TRBD1 (6 bases). Germline V lookup: CDR1 SGHTA, CDR2 FQGNSA. With 5 bases removed from V and 1 base from J, the gap between germline ends came to 15 bases. The CDR3 covers 16 residues.

This rearrangement joins TRBV9 to TRBJ1-3; no clear D gene. Trimming removed 3 bases from V and 4 bases from J, with 8 bases in between. The CDR3 is 13 residues long. The V gene's germline CDR1 is SGDLS and CDR2 YYNGEE. CDR3 coding DNA: TGTGCCAGCAGCGAGGCAGAAGGAAACACCATATATTTT. Its protein is CASSEAEGNTIYF.

This chain connects TRBV19 to TRBJ2-7; 7 bases are shared with TRBD1. CDR1 is LNHDA and CDR2 is SQIVND in the germline V gene (reference sequence). The CDR3 extends over 14 amino acids. V lost 3 bases, J lost 3 bases, and 5 bases stayed unmatched. The CDR3 region has the DNA TGTGCCAGTAGTATCACAGGGGCAGACTACGAGCAGTACTTC. It yields the protein CASSITGADYEQYF.

The V and J genes are TRBV7-8 and TRBJ2-7, with 7 bases matching TRBD2. Germline V CDR1 and CDR2: SGHVS, FQNEAQ. V was pared by 1 base and J by 3 bases, with 3 bases of the junction left unmatched. The CDR3 runs to 14 residues. Written as DNA, the CDR3 is TGTGCCAGCAGCTTAGGGGGGGGTTACTACGAGCAGTACTTC. It translates to CASSLGGGYYEQYF.